The sequence of this T cell receptor beta chain was determined in a study of naive and memory T cell subsets. The study's findings and limits: Over 95% of naive TCR sequences appeared only once after error correction, unlike memory subsets. Clonotypes here are unpaired alpha or beta chain sequences.

The beta constant-region primer was an equimolar mix of two oligonucleotides covering TRBC1 and TRBC2. Ligated cDNA was amplified by four rounds of PCR with nested alpha and beta constant-region primers and SP2. MiXCR, run by TCRdb on the UMI-ligation and nested PCR reads, gives a single entry per CDR3 protein. This repertoire shows 95,000 to 150,000 distinct CDR3 sequences, roughly 32% found once; its top ten account for more than 0.8%. About this clonotype: The antigen is unknown.

CDR3 length equals 13 residues. Germline-derived CDR1 and CDR2 are MNHNS and SASEGT. Trimming took 2 bases from V and 7 from J, leaving 11 bases between them. The chain combines TRBV6-1 with TRBJ1-1; D is unclear. The sequencing sample was made of central memory CD4+ T cells from blood. This TCR was recovered from a human donor in good health. The chain's CDR3 is CASSERGGFEAFF. CDR3 DNA sequence: TGTGCCAGCAGTGAACGGGGAGGCTTTGAAGCTTTCTTT.